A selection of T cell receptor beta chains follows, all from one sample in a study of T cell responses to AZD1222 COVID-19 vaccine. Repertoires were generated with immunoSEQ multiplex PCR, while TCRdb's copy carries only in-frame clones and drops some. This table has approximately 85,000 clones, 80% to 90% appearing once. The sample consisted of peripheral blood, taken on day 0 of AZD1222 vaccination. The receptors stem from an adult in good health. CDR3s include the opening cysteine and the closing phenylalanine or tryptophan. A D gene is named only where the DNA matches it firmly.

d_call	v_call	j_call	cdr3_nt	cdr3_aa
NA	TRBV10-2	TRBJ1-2	TGCGCCAGCAGTGACGCGTATGGCTACACCTTC	CASSDAYGYTF
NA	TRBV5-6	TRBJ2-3	TGTGCCAGCAGGCGTTTTCGGGGGGCGAGCACAGATACGCAGTATTTT	CASRRFRGASTDTQYF
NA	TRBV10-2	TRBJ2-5	TGCGCCAGCAGTGCCTCCATGGAGACCCAGTACTTC	CASSASMETQYF
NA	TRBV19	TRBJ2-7	TGTGCCAGTAGCAGCCTGCGGGGCGGCGAGCAGTACTTC	CASSSLRGGEQYF
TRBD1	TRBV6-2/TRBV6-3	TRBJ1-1	TGTGCCAGCAGTTACTCGACAGGGGGCGTCACTGAAGCTTTCTTT	CASSYSTGGVTEAFF
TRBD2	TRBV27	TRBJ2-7	TGTGCCAGCAGTTTCGGGGGGAGCTCCTACGAGCAGTACTTC	CASSFGGSSYEQYF
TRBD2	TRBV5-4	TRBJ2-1	TGTGCCAGCAGCTTAACTAGCGCCAACAATGAGCAGTTCTTC	CASSLTSANNEQFF
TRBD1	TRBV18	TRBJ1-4	TGTGCCAGCTCACGGGGACAGGGTGAAAAACTGTTTTTT	CASSRGQGEKLFF
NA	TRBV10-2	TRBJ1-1	TGCGCCACCTCCGGGGGGGCGGGAACTGAAGCTTTCTTT	CATSGGAGTEAFF
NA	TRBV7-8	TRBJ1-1	TGTGCCAGCAGCTTAGCAGGAATGAACACTGAAGCTTTCTTT	CASSLAGMNTEAFF
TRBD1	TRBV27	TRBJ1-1	TGTGCCAGCAGAGGACAGGGAATGAACACTGAAGCTTTCTTT	CASRGQGMNTEAFF
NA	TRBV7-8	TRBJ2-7	TGTGCCAGCAGCGGGTCGCGGGGGCTGTTGGACGAGCAGTACTTC	CASSGSRGLLDEQYF
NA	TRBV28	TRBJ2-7	TGTGCCAGCAGCTCGGTGCAGGGGTACGAGCAGTACTTC	CASSSVQGYEQYF
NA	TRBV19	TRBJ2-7	TGTGCCAGTAGTAAGGCCCCACCAGGAGAGCAGTACTTC	CASSKAPPGEQYF
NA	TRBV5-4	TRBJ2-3	TGTGCCAGCAGCTTGGCCTTACAGAGCACAGATACGCAGTATTTT	CASSLALQSTDTQYF
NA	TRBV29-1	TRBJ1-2	TGCAGCGTTGAAGACCCCCCCAATGGCTACACCTTC	CSVEDPPNGYTF
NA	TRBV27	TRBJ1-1	TGTGCCAGCAGAGGGAATTTTCTTGAAGCTTTCTTT	CASRGNFLEAFF
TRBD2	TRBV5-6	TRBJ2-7	TGTGCCAGCAGCTTGGGACTAGCCGTGCCCTCCTACGAGCAGTACTTC	CASSLGLAVPSYEQYF
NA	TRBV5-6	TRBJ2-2	TGTGCCAGCAGGATAACAGGGACCGGGGAGCTGTTTTTT	CASRITGTGELFF
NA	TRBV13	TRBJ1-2	TGTGCCAGCAGCTTAGGCCGCGGCAGAGCTAACTATGGCTACACCTTC	CASSLGRGRANYGYTF
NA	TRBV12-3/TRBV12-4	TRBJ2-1	TGTGCCAGCAGTCGAGGGCCCTACAATGAGCAGTTCTTC	CASSRGPYNEQFF
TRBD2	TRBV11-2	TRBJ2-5	TGTGCCAGCAGCCAGACTAGCGGCCAAGAGACCCAGTACTTC	CASSQTSGQETQYF
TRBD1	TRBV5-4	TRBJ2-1	TGTGCCAGCAGCCCGGTACGGAACAGGGGGCTAGGGAATGAGCAGTTCTTC	CASSPVRNRGLGNEQFF
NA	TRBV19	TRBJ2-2	TGTGCCAGTACCAACAACAGGGATGCGAACACCGGGGAGCTGTTTTTT	CASTNNRDANTGELFF
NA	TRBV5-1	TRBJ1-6	TGCGCCAGCAGACAGGGTGAAAATTCACCCCTCCACTTT	CASRQGENSPLHF